A single sample gave rise to the 4 T cell receptor beta chains below, sequenced in a study of blood T cell repertoires in COVID-19. Sequenced by immunoSEQ multiplex PCR; TCRdb stores in-frame clones only, minus some. Of 250,000 to 300,000 clones in the sample, 90% to 95% were seen once. Sequenced sample: peripheral blood. The receptors here all came from a woman aged 25 to 45 with COVID-19, enrolled during active disease.

The chain recombines TRBV9 with TRBJ1-6; 7 positions match TRBD1. This CDR3 has 16 amino acids. The germline gives CDR1 SGDLS, CDR2 YYNGEE. V trimming: 3 bases; J trimming: 5 bases; junction bases outside the gene matches: 8. The CDR3 is CASSDKGAPNNSPLHF. DNA of the CDR3: TGTGCCAGCAGCGACAAGGGGGCCCCAAATAATTCACCCCTCCACTTT. The variable domain in full, completed from reference TRBV9 and TRBJ1-6, reads DSGVTQTPKHLITATGQRVTLRCSPRSGDLSVYWYQQSLDQGLQFLIQYYNGEERAKGNILERFSAQQFPDLHSELNLSSLELGDSALYFCASSDKGAPNNSPLHFGNGTRLTVT.

This clone occurred once. The rearrangement uses TRBV3-1 (or the pseudogene TRBV3-2) and TRBJ1-2; TRBD1 aligns across 8 bases. Trimming at V came to 3 bases and at J to 4 bases, leaving 7 bases not matched to a gene. Germline V gene lookup returns CDR1 LGHDT and CDR2 YNNKEL (reference sequence). The length of the CDR3 is 15 residues. The CDR3 loop reads CASSQGQVGPYGYTF. The CDR3 DNA reads as TGTGCCAGCAGCCAGGGACAGGTCGGCCCCTATGGCTACACCTTC.

This clone is a singleton in its sample. J is TRBJ1-3 and V is TRBV5-5, with unresolved D. Trimming cost V 4 bases and J 0 bases, with 11 bases left between them. CDR3 length equals 15 residues. CDR1 is SGHKS, CDR2 YYEKEE, per germline (reference sequence). In nucleotides, the CDR3 is TGTGCCAGCAGCCTGACACAAAACTCTGGAAACACCATATATTTT. Encoded protein: CASSLTQNSGNTIYF.

The chain links TRBV3-1 (or the pseudogene TRBV3-2) to TRBJ1-1, with D unclear. Looked up from germline, CDR1 is LGHDT and CDR2 is YNNKEL (reference sequence). V lost 0 bases and J lost 2, with 7 bases in between. The CDR3 is 14 amino acids. CDR3 loop: CASSQDRGNTEAFF. The CDR3 DNA reads TGTGCCAGCAGCCAAGACCGGGGAAACACTGAAGCTTTCTTT.